Below, one T cell receptor (beta chain) is given with its context. Trimming took off 6 bases at V and 0 bases at J, with 12 bases between the two ends. CDR3 size: 13 residues. Per the germline V gene, CDR1 is SQVTM and CDR2 is ANQGSEA. The sample belongs to a study of control samples from healthy donors and cancer patients. Measured with immunoSEQ multiplex PCR; TCRdb has only the in-frame clones, and not every one. The sample consists of around 200,000 clones, 80% to 95% of them appearing once. The gene calls are TRBV29-1 and TRBJ2-7; maybe TRBD2 (6 bases). This clonotype was sampled from a man aged 18 to 30 in good health. Sequencing was done on a sample of blood. The CDR3 bases are TGCAGCGTAAAGGCGGGGTCCTCCTACGAGCAGTACTTC. Translated: CSVKAGSSYEQYF.